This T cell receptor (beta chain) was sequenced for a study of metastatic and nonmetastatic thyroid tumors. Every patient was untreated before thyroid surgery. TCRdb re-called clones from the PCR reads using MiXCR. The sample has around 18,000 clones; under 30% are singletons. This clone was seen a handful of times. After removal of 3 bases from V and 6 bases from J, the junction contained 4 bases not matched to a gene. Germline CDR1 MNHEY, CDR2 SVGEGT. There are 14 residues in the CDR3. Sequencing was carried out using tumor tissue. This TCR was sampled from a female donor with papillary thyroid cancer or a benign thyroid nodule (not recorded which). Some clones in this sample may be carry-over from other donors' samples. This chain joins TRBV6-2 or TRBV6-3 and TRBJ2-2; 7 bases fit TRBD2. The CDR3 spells CASSYAGEAGELFF. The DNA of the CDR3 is TGTGCCAGCAGTTATGCGGGAGAGGCCGGGGAGCTGTTTTTT.